Below, one T cell receptor (beta chain) is given with its context. By its share of the sample, this clonotype is large (0.1 to 1%). The antigen this receptor binds is unknown. No per-base quality is available; no much larger clone lies one base away. Library prep was done by PCR. Instead of multiplex PCR, a modified RACE PCR protocol was used to amplify TCR alpha and beta chains from RNA. The libraries were sequenced on an Illumina MiSeq, and sample-specific barcode combinations were used to demultiplex the raw reads. The authors processed their data as follows. MiXCR software was used to identify TCR clonotypes from the sequencing reads. Clones were called with MiXCR by TCRdb after fastp trimmed the public reads at Q25, and only in-frame beta chains were retained. Entries are consolidated by CDR3 protein sequence, retaining the most common genes and DNA. The authors' filters were not applied to this entry. Recorded for this sample are about 1,000 distinct CDR3 sequences; 15% to 20% of them occurred a single time. The ten largest clonotypes hold around 6.7% of the sample.

The data derive from a study of T cells in AML relapse after transplant (dated by TCRdb to the late 2010s). A note on the overall study: In patients given allogeneic HSCT for myeloid malignancy, this retrospective study looked at bone marrow T cells, examining both their TCR repertoires and their inhibitory receptor expression. TCR sequencing of unsorted bone marrow included three patients relapsing after HSCT, three patients in long-term complete remission and three healthy donors.

For comparisons with patients, the control group was bone marrow taken from healthy donors. General study outcomes and caveats: The TCR repertoire comparisons were based on very few samples, with only three individuals in each group for unsorted bone marrow. Whatever the outcome, transplanted patients had skewed bone marrow repertoires, with the top 10 alpha clonotypes reaching approximately 33% in remission and 39% to 40% in relapse, compared with roughly 20% in healthy donors.

The CDR3 sequence holds 13 residues, the cysteine and phenylalanine included. Solely the CDR3 DNA is kept, with 39 bases framed from the first base. V is clipped by 8 bases and J by 12 bases, and the sequence between their germline boundaries is 17 bases long. This TCR came from a human donor in good health. Sequenced material: bone marrow. The chain is assembled from TRBV12-3 or TRBV12-4 and TRBJ2-6; tentative D gene TRBD1, with 5 bases matching. The CDR3 protein is CASRPLDSSVLTF. In nucleotides, the sequence is TGTGCCAGCCGTCCTCTCGACAGCTCCGTCCTGACTTTC.